Described below is a single T cell receptor beta chain sequence and its context. This sample is drawn from a study of blood T cell repertoires in COVID-19. Study background: Researchers got acute and convalescent COVID-19 samples from the United States, Italy and Spain. In each case, the material was cDNA or gDNA derived from T cells, B-cell-depleted T cells, or PBMCs.

In germline, CDR1 is LNHNV, CDR2 YYDKDF (reference sequence). Losses at the gene ends were 0 bases for V and 0 bases for J; bases not matched to a gene: 0. The CDR3 sequence is 16 residues long. How the authors handled the data: Estimates of nucleated cell counts were drawn from the amplification of reference gene primers. TCRdb's table, derived via immunoSEQ multiplex PCR, lists solely in-frame clones and lacks some. That table furnishes V, J and clone size, whereas the DNA furnished D and trimming. Seen here are over 85,000 clones, 85% observed once, and the top ten hold around 4%. The receptor was isolated from a man in his sixties with acute or convalescent COVID-19. The material sequenced was peripheral blood. The V and J genes are TRBV15 and TRBJ2-3; 10 nucleotides line up with TRBD2. The CDR3 sequence: CATSRELAGSTDTQYF. The CDR3 nucleotides are TGTGCCACCAGCAGAGAACTAGCGGGGAGCACAGATACGCAGTATTTT.